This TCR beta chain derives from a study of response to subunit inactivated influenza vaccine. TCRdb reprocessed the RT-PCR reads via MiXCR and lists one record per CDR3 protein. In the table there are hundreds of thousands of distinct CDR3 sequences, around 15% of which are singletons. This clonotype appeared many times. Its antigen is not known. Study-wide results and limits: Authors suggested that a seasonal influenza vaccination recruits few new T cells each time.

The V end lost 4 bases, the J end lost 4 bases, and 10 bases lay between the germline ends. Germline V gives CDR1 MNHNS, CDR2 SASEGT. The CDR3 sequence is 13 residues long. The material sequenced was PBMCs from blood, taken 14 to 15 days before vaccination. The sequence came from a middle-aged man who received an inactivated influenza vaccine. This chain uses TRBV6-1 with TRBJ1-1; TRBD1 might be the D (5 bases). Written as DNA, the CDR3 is TGTGCCAGCAGTGGACAGCTGCGCACTGAAGCTTTCTTT. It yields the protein CASSGQLRTEAFF.